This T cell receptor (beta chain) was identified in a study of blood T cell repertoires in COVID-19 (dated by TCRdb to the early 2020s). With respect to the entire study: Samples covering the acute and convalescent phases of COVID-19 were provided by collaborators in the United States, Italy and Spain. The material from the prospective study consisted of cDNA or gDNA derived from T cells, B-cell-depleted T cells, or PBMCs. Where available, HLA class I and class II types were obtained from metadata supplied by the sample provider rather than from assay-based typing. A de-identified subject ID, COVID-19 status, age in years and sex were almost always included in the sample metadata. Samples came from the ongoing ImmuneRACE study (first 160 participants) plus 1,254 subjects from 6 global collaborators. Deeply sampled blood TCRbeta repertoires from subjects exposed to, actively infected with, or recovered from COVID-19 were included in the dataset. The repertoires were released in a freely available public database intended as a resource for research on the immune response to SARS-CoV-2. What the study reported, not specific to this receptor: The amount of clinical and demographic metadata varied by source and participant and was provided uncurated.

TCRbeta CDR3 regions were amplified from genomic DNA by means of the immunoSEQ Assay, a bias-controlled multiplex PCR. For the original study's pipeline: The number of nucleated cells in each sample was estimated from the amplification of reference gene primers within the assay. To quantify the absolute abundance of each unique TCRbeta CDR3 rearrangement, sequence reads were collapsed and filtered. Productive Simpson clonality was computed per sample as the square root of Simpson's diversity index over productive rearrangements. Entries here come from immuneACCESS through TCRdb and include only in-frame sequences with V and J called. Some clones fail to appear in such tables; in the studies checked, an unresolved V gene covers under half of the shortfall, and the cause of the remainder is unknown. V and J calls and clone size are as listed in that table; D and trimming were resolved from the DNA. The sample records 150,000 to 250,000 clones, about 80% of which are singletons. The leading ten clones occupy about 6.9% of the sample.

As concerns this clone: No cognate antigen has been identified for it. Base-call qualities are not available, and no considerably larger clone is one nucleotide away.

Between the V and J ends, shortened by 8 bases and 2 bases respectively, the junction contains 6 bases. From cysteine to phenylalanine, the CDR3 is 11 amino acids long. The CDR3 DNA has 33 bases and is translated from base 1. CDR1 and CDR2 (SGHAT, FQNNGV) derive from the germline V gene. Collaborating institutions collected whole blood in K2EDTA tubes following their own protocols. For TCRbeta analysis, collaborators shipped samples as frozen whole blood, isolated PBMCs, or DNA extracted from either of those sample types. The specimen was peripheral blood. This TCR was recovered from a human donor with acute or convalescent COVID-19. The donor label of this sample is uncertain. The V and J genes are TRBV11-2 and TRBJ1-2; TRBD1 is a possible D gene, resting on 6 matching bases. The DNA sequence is TGTGCCAGCGGGGGCAACTATGGCTACACCTTC. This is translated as CASGGNYGYTF. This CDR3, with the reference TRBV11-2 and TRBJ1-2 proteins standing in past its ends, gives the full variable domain EAGVAQSPRYKIIEKRQSVAFWCNPISGHATLYWYQQILGQGPKLLIQFQNNGVVDDSQLPKDRFSAERLKGVDSTLKIQPAKLEDSAVYLCASGGNYGYTFGSGTRLTVV.